This TCR beta chain was identified during a study of cytomegalovirus exposure and HLA in healthy donors. PCR employed 60 Vbeta and 13 Jbeta primers. The data were produced by immunoSEQ multiplex PCR, yet TCRdb's version contains in-frame clones alone and is incomplete. The sample shows 100,000 to 150,000 clones, 80% of them seen only once. The germline V gene has CDR1 SGHTA and CDR2 FQGTGA. V shed 3 bases and J 5 bases; nucleotides not matched to a gene: 4. The CDR3 has 14 residues. Regarding this clone: What it binds is not known.

Overall study findings and caveats: Rarity marked most TCR sequences, yet some public TCRs occurred in many donors. The likely explanation for a cluster of highly shared sequence variants was sequencing artifact.

The TCR sequence derives from a female donor in good health and CMV-seropositive. Input material: PBMCs. The chain carries TRBV7-3 and TRBJ1-2, with 9 positions matching TRBD1. The CDR3 DNA reads as TGTGCCAGCAGCTTGACCGGGACAGGGTATGGCTACACCTTC. Its protein product is CASSLTGTGYGYTF.